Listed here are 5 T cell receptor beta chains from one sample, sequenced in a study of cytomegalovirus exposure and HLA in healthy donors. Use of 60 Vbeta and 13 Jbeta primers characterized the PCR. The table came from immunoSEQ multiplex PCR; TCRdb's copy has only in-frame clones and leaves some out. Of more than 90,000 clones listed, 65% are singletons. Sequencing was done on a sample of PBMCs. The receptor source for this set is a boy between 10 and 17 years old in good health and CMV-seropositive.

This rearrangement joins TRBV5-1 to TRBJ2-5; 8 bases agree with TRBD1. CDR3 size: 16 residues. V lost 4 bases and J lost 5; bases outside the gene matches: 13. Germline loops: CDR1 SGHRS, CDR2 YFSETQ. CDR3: CASSPDGQGRGETQYF. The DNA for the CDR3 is TGCGCCAGCAGCCCGGACGGACAGGGAAGGGGGGAGACCCAGTACTTC.

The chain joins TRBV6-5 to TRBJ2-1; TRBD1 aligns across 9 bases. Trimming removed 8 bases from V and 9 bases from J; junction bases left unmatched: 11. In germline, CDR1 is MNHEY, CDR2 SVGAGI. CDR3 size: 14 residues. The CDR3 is CASSRQGVRVEQFF. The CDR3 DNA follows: TGTGCCAGCTCGAGACAGGGGGTAAGGGTTGAGCAGTTCTTC.

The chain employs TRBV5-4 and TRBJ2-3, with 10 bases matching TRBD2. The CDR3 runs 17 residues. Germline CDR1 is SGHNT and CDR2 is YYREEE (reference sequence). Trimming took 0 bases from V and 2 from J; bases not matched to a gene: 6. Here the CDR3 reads CASSLGGAGGITDTQYF. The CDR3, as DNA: TGTGCCAGCAGCTTGGGGGGAGCGGGGGGGATCACAGATACGCAGTATTTT.

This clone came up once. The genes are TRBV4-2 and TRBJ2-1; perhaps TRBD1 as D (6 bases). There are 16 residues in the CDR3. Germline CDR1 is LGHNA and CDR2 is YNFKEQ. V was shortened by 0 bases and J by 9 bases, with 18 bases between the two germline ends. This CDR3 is CASSQDRQAPSSEQFF. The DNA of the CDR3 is TGTGCCAGCAGCCAAGATCGACAGGCCCCCTCCAGTGAGCAGTTCTTC.

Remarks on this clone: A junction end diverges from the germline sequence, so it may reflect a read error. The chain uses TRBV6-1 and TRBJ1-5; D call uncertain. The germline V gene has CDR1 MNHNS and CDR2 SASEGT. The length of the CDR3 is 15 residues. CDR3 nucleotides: TGTGCCAGCAATTCACACCGGAATAGCAATCAGCCCCAGAATTTT. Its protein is CASNSHRNSNQPQNF.